This is a list of T cell receptor beta chains from one sample in a study of response to subunit inactivated influenza vaccine. MiXCR, applied by TCRdb to the RT-PCR reads, yields one record per CDR3 protein. The sample includes 630,000 or so distinct CDR3 sequences, 15% to 17% of them seen just once. This material consisted of PBMCs from blood, taken 12 days after vaccination. The receptors shown here come from a man in his fifties or sixties who received an inactivated influenza vaccine. Both conserved end residues are part of each CDR3. The D gene is left open where the match is weak. Size values are once, few and many counts, or a class for expanded clones, and some rows have none.

v_gene,abundance,d_gene,j_gene,CDR3aa,CDR3nt
TRBV12-3/TRBV12-4,few,.,TRBJ1-5,CASSNTDSNQPQHF,TGTGCCAGCAGTAATACCGATAGCAATCAGCCCCAGCATTTT
TRBV16,few,.,TRBJ2-7,CASSHVQGKASYEQYF,TGTGCCAGCAGCCACGTACAAGGGAAAGCCTCCTACGAGCAGTACTTC
TRBV12-3/TRBV12-4,few,.,TRBJ2-1,CASSFLSAPGNEQFF,TGTGCCAGCAGTTTTCTCAGTGCCCCGGGGAATGAGCAGTTCTTC
TRBV7-9,.,TRBD1,TRBJ2-3,CASSSTMTGGVDTQYF,TGTGCCAGCAGCTCGACGATGACAGGGGGCGTAGATACGCAGTATTTT
TRBV24-1,.,TRBD2,TRBJ2-1,CATSDSSWERGPYNEQFF,TGTGCCACCAGTGATTCCTCGTGGGAGCGGGGGCCGTACAATGAGCAGTTCTTC
TRBV5-6,.,.,TRBJ1-1,CASSLVQGTEAFF,TGTGCCAGCAGCTTGGTGCAGGGGACTGAAGCTTTCTTT
TRBV5-1,.,.,TRBJ1-1,CASSPGGAGETEAFF,TGCGCCAGCAGCCCCGGTGGGGCAGGGGAAACTGAAGCTTTCTTT
TRBV20-1,many,.,TRBJ2-1,CSARDKSSYNEQFF,TGCAGTGCTAGGGATAAGTCTTCCTACAATGAGCAGTTCTTC
TRBV11-2,few,.,TRBJ1-2,CASSPGAGGYGYTF,TGTGCCAGCAGCCCTGGTGCGGGGGGCTATGGCTACACCTTC
TRBV29-1,.,TRBD2,TRBJ2-1,CSVEERAGYNEQFF,TGCAGCGTTGAAGAGCGAGCGGGGTACAATGAGCAGTTCTTC
TRBV11-2,few,.,TRBJ2-2,CASSLAWAGELFF,TGTGCCAGCAGCTTAGCGTGGGCCGGGGAGCTGTTTTTT
TRBV10-3,few,.,TRBJ2-5,CATAGPRLESQRETQYF,TGTGCCACCGCAGGCCCACGACTAGAATCGCAAAGAGAGACCCAGTACTTC
TRBV11-2,few,.,TRBJ2-2,CASSHLRDTGELFF,TGTGCCAGCAGCCACCTTAGGGACACCGGGGAGCTGTTTTTT
TRBV29-1,many,.,TRBJ2-3,CSVGWGNPTDTQYF,TGCAGCGTTGGATGGGGAAACCCCACAGATACGCAGTATTTT
TRBV20-1,.,.,TRBJ2-3,CSAPDTAGTDTQYF,TGCAGTGCTCCGGACACGGCTGGCACAGATACGCAGTATTTT
TRBV6-5,few,.,TRBJ2-5,CASKITGMGKTQYF,TGTGCCAGCAAGATTACAGGGATGGGAAAGACCCAGTACTTC
TRBV24-1,few,TRBD1,TRBJ2-1,CATSDTGTGYYEQFF,TGTGCCACCAGTGATACCGGGACAGGGTATTATGAGCAGTTCTTC